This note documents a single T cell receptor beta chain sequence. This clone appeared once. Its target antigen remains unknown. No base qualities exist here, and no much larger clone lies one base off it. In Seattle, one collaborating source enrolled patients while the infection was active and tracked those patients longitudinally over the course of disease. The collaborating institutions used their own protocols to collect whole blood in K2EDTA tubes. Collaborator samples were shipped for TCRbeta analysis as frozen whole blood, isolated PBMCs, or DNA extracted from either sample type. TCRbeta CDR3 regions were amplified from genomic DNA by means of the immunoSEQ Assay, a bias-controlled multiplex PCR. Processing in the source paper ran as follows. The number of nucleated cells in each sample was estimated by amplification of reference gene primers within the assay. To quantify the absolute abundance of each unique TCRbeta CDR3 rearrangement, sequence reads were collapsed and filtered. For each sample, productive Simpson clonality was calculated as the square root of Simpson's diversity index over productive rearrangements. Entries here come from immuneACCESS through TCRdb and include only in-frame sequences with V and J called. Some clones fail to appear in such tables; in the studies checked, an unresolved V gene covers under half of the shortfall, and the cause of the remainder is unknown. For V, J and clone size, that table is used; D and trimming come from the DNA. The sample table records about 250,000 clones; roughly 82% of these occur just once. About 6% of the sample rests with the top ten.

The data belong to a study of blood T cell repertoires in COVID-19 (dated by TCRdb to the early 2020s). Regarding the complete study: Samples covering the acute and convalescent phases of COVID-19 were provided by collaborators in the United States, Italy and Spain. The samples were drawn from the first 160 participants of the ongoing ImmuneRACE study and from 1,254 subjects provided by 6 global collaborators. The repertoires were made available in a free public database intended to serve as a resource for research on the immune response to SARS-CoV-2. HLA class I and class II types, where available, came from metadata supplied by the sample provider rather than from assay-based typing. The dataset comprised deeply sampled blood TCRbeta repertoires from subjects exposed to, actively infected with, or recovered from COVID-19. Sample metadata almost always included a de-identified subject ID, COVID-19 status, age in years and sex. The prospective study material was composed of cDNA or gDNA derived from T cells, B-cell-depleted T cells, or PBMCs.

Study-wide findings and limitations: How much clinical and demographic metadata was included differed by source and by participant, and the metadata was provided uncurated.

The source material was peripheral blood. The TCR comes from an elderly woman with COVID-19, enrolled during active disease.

The DNA sequence is TGTGCCAGCAGTGAAAGGGGCGACTCGCCCCAGCATTTT. Translated, this gives CASSERGDSPQHF. In this chain, TRBV2 is recombined with TRBJ1-5; TRBD1 could be the D gene, as 5 bases match. Trimming at the junction amounts to 2 bases on V and 9 bases on J, and the germline ends lie 11 bases apart. The CDR3 runs 13 amino acids, cysteine and phenylalanine included. Only the CDR3 DNA is retained, 39 bases long and in frame from the first base. Via the germline V gene, CDR1 is SNHLY and CDR2 FYNNEI.